A single sample is the source of the 4 T cell receptor beta chains below, sequenced in a study of vaccination effects on CD4 cells after COVID-19. At the end of nine to ten days of culture, CD4+ T cells were isolated. No antigen is known for these receptors. Sequenced by immunoSEQ multiplex PCR; TCRdb stores in-frame clones only, minus some. The sample has some 50,000 clones, around four fifths seen once. The material was CD4+ T cells from PBMCs cultured without peptide, obtained before COVID-19 vaccination. The source is a human donor who had a prior SARS-CoV-2 infection.

The rearrangement uses TRBV30 and TRBJ1-2; no reliable D call. The CDR3 consists of 15 residues. The V and J ends lost 0 bases and 5 bases respectively, with 16 bases between them. Germline V gene lookup returns CDR1 GTSNPN and CDR2 SVGIG (reference sequence). CDR3 amino acids: CAWSVLSGLGYGYTF. DNA for the CDR3: TGTGCCTGGAGTGTTCTCTCGGGGTTGGGTTATGGCTACACCTTC.

The chain uses TRBV6-5 and TRBJ1-4, with D possibly being TRBD1 (6 bases). Germline CDR1 is MNHEY and CDR2 is SVGAGI. V was pared by 0 bases and J by 4 bases, with 12 bases between. CDR3 length equals 16 residues. DNA of the CDR3: TGTGCCAGCAGTTACTCGCAGGGGCTGGTTAATGAAAAACTGTTTTTT. Translating gives CASSYSQGLVNEKLFF.

The V call is TRBV7-2, the J call TRBJ2-5; D remains ambiguous. The CDR3 spans 14 residues. The ends were cut back, 4 bases at V and 4 bases at J, with 13 bases in the middle. CDR1 is SGHTA and CDR2 is FQGNSA in the germline V gene. Here the CDR3 reads CASSSSRVGETQYF. The CDR3 region has the DNA TGTGCCAGCAGCTCGTCACGGGTGGGAGAGACCCAGTACTTC.

The V gene is TRBV5-1, the J gene TRBJ1-2; D is possibly TRBD1 (6 bases). V lost 4 bases and J 8 bases, leaving 36 bases between the germline ends. The length of the CDR3 is 20 residues. The V gene's germline CDR1 is SGHRS and CDR2 YFSETQ. The CDR3, as DNA: TGCGCCAGCAGCCCTAGTGGGAGGGGGGGTGGTGGGGCTAAGGCGGAGGGCTACACCTTC. Protein sequence: CASSPSGRGGGGAKAEGYTF.